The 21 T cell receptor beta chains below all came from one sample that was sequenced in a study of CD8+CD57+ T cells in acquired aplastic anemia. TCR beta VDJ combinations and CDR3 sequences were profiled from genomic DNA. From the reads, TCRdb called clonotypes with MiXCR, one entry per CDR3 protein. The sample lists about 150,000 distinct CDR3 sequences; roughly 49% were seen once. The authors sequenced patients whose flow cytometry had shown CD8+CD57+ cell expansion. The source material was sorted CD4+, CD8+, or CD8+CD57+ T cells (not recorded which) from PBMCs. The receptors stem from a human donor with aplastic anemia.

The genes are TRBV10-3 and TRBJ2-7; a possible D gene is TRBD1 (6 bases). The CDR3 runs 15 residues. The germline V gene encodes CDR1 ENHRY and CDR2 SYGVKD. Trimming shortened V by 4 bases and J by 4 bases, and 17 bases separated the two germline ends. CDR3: CAISGMGASSYEQYF. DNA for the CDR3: TGTGCCATCAGTGGAATGGGGGCATCTAGTTACGAGCAGTACTTC.

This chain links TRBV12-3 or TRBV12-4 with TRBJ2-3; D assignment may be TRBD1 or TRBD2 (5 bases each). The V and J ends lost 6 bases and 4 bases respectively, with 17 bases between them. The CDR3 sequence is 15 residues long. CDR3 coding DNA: TGTGCCAGCAGCAGGGACGGGGTAAGGGCAGATACGCAGTATTTT. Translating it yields CASSRDGVRADTQYF.

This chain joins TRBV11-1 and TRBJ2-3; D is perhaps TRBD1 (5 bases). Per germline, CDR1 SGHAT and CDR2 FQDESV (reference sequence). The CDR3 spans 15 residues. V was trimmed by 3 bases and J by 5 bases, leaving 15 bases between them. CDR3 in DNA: TGTGCCAGCAGCTTTGTCCATGGGGCCGAAGATACGCAGTATTTT. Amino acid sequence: CASSFVHGAEDTQYF. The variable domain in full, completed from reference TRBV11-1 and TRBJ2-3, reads EAEVAQSPRYKITEKSQAVAFWCDPISGHATLYWYRQILGQGPELLVQFQDESVVDDSQLPKDRFSAERLKGVDSTLKIQPAELGDSAMYLCASSFVHGAEDTQYFGPGTRLTVL.

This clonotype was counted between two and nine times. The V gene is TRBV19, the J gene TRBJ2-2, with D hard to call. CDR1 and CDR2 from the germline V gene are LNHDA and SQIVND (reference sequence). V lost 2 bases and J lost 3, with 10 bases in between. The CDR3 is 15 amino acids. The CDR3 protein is CASSIMASYTGELFF. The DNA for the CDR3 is TGTGCCAGTAGTATAATGGCCAGCTACACCGGGGAGCTGTTTTTT.

The CDR3 nucleotides read TGTGCCAGCAGTTTATCCGCCGACGGGACAGGGTACTACGAGCAGTACTTC. As protein: CASSLSADGTGYYEQYF. J is TRBJ2-7 and V is TRBV27, with 9 bases fitting TRBD1. The ends lost 0 bases at V and 3 bases at J; junction bases unmatched: 9. This CDR3 comprises 17 residues. Per the germline V gene, CDR1 is MNHEY and CDR2 is SMNVEV (reference sequence).

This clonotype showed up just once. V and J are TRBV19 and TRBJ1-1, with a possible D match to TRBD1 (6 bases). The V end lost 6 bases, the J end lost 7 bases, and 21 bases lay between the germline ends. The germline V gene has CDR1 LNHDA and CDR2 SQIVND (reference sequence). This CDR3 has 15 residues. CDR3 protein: CASSTSGGPHNEAFF. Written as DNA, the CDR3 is TGTGCCAGTAGCACTAGCGGGGGGCCCCACAATGAAGCTTTCTTT.

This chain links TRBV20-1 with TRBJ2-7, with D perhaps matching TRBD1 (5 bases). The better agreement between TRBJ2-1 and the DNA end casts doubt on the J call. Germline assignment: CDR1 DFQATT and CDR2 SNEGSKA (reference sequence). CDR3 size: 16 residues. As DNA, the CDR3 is TGCAGTGCTAGAGTCCATGGGGCCAACCTGGGGAATGAGCAGTTCTTC. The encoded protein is CSARVHGANLGNEQFF.

CDR3 amino acids: CASDGGRQYF. CDR3 coding DNA: TGTGCCAGCGACGGGGGGAGGCAGTACTTC. The gene calls are TRBV2 and TRBJ2-7, with 7 bases aligning to TRBD2. J gave up 9 bases and V 8 bases, and 4 bases lay outside the gene matches. This CDR3 has 10 residues. Germline V gives CDR1 SNHLY, CDR2 FYNNEI.

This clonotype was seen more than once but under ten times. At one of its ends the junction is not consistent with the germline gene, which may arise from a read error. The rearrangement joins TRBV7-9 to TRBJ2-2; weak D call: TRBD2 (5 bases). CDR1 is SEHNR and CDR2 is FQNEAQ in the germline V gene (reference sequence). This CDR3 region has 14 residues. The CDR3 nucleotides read TGTGCCAGCAGCGTAGCGACGCACACCGGGGAGCTGTTTTTT. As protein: CASSVATHTGELFF.

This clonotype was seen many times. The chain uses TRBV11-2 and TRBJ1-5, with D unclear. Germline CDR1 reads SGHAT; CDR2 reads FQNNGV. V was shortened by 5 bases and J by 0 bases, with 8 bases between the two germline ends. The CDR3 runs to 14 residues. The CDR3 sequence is CASSLGNSNQPQHF. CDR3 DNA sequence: TGTGCCAGCAGCCTCGGAAATAGCAATCAGCCCCAGCATTTT. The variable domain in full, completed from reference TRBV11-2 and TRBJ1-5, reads EAGVAQSPRYKIIEKRQSVAFWCNPISGHATLYWYQQILGQGPKLLIQFQNNGVVDDSQLPKDRFSAERLKGVDSTLKIQPAKLEDSAVYLCASSLGNSNQPQHFGDGTRLSIL.

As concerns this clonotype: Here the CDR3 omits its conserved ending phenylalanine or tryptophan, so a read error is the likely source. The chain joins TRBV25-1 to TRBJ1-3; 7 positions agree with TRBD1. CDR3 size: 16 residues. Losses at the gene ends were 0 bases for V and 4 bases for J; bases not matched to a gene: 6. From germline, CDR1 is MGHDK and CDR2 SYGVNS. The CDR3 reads CASSEYRGRTGNTIYL. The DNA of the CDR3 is TGTGCCAGCAGTGAATATAGGGGGCGAACAGGAAACACCATATATCTT.

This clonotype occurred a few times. CDR3 bases: TGTGCCATCAGTGAGAGGGGCGAAAACGAGCAGTACTTC. As protein: CAISERGENEQYF. V is TRBV10-3 and J is TRBJ2-7, with D maybe TRBD1 (5 bases). Germline V gene sequence: CDR1 ENHRY, CDR2 SYGVKD. This CDR3 is 13 amino acids long. Trimming removed 2 bases at V and 5 bases at J, with 10 bases between.

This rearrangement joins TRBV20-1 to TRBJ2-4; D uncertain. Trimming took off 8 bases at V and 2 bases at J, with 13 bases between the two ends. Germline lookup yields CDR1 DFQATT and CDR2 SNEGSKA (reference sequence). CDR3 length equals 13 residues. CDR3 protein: CSPKDPTKNIQYF. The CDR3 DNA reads TGCAGTCCCAAAGACCCGACCAAAAACATTCAGTACTTC.

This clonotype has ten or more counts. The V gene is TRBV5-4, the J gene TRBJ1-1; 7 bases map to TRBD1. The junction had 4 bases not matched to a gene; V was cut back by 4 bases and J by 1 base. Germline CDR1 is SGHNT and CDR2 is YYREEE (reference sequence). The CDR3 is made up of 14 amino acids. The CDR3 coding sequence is TGTGCCAGCAGCCGGACAGGATCGAACACTGAAGCTTTCTTT. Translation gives CASSRTGSNTEAFF. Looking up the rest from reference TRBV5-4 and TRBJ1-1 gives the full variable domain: ETGVTQSPTHLIKTRGQQVTLRCSSQSGHNTVSWYQQALGQGPQFIFQYYREEENGRGNFPPRFSGLQFPNYSSELNVNALELDDSALYLCASSRTGSNTEAFFGQGTRLTVV.

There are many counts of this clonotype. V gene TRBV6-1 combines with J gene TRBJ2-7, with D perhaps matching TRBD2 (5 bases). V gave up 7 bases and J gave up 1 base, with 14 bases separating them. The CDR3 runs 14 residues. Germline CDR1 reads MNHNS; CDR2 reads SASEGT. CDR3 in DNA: TGTGCCAGCACCCACACGGGAAATTCCTACGAGCAGTACTTC. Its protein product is CASTHTGNSYEQYF.

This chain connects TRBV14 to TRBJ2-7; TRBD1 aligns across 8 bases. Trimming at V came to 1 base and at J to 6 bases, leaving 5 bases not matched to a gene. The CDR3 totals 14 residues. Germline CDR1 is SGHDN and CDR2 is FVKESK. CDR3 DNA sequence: TGTGCCAGCAGCCAAGTCAACAGGGGGGCCGAGCAGTACTTC. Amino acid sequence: CASSQVNRGAEQYF.

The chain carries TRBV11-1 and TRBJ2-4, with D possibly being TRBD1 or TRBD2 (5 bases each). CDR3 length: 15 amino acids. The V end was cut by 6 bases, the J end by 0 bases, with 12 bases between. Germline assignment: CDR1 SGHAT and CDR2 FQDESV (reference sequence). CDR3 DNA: TGTGCCAGCAGTCCGCCGGGGCTAGCCAAAAACATTCAGTACTTC. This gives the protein CASSPPGLAKNIQYF.

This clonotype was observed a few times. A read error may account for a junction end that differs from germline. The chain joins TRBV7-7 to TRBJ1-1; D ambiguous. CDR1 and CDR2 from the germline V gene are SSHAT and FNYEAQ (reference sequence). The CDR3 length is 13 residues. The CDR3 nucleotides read TGTGCTAGCAGCATGACAAGGACCACTGAAGCTTTCTTT. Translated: CASSMTRTTEAFF.

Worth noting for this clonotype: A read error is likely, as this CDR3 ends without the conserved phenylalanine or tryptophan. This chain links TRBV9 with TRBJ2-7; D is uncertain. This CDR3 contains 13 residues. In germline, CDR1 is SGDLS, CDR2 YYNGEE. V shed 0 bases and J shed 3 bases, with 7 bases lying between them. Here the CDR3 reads CASSVEIGYEQYL. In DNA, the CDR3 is TGTGCCAGCAGCGTAGAAATAGGCTACGAGCAGTACCTC.

As DNA, the CDR3 is TGTGCCAGTATTGGGACTAGCGACACGAACACCGGGGAGCTGTTTTTT. Protein product: CASIGTSDTNTGELFF. V usage is TRBV19 and J usage is TRBJ2-2, with 10 bases lining up with TRBD2. The CDR3 contains 16 residues. CDR1 and CDR2 (germline): LNHDA, SQIVND (reference sequence). Losses at the gene ends were 7 bases for V and 0 bases for J; bases not matched to a gene: 5.

The CDR3 DNA reads TGTGCCAGCAGCGCCCGGACAGGGGGCTACGAGCAGTACTTC. This gives the protein CASSARTGGYEQYF. The rearrangement joins TRBV7-2 to TRBJ2-7; 10 positions match TRBD1. Germline V gene lookup returns CDR1 SGHTA and CDR2 FQGNSA. The CDR3 spans 14 residues. V shed 5 bases and J 3 bases; nucleotides not matched to a gene: 4.